This T cell receptor beta chain was retrieved from a study of metastatic and nonmetastatic thyroid tumors. TCRdb redid the clone calls on the PCR reads using MiXCR. The sample includes 30,000 to 35,000 clones, about 15% of them seen just once. No patient had received any treatment before thyroid surgery. The CDR3 is 15 residues long. The germline V gene has CDR1 LNHDA and CDR2 SQIVND (reference sequence). J is TRBJ1-5 and V is TRBV19; possibly TRBD1 or TRBD2 for D (6 bases each). The assigned J gene may be wrong: the sequence end matches TRBJ2-3 better. Sequencing used blood. The TCR originated in a male donor with papillary thyroid cancer or a benign thyroid nodule (not recorded which). Some clones in this sample may be carry-over from other donors' samples. The chain's CDR3 is CASSRGGGRGQPQYF. CDR3 coding DNA: TGTGCCAGTAGTAGAGGGGGAGGCAGGGGTCAGCCCCAGTATTTT.